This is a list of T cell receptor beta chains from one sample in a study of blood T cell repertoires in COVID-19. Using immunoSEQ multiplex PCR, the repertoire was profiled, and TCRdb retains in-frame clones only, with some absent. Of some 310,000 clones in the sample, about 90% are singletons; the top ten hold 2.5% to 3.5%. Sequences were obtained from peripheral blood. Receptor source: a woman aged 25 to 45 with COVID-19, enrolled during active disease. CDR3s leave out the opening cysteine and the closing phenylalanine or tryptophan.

CDR3 protein: ASSLAGSYTEAF
CDR3 length: 12
V gene: TRBV7-9
J gene: TRBJ1-1

CDR3 protein: ASSAPILRGPTDTQY
CDR3 length: 15
V gene: TRBV28
J gene: TRBJ2-3

CDR3 protein: ASNPFSGSHNEQF
CDR3 length: 13
V gene: TRBV19
J gene: TRBJ2-1

CDR3 protein: ASSESRGKQGAVTEAF
CDR3 length: 16
V gene: TRBV10-1
J gene: TRBJ1-1

CDR3 protein: ASGEAGGSSYEQY
CDR3 length: 13
V gene: TRBV19
J gene: TRBJ2-7

CDR3 protein: ASSLWTGIRRSNEQF
CDR3 length: 15
V gene: TRBV27
J gene: TRBJ2-1

CDR3 protein: ASSEGRATEAF
CDR3 length: 11
V gene: TRBV2
J gene: TRBJ1-1

CDR3 protein: ASSPRGNTEAF
CDR3 length: 11
V gene: TRBV18
J gene: TRBJ1-1

CDR3 protein: ATTTTGADTEAF
CDR3 length: 12
V gene: TRBV10-3
J gene: TRBJ1-1

CDR3 protein: ASSELAGVGFDTQY
CDR3 length: 14
V gene: TRBV6-1
J gene: TRBJ2-3

CDR3 protein: ASSMLAGVSEQY
CDR3 length: 12
V gene: TRBV19
J gene: TRBJ2-7

CDR3 protein: ASSESKLAAVETQY
CDR3 length: 14
V gene: TRBV10-2
J gene: TRBJ2-5

CDR3 protein: ASSPRGALNTEAF
CDR3 length: 13
V gene: TRBV7-9
J gene: TRBJ1-1

CDR3 protein: ASSPEGVGNQPQH
CDR3 length: 13
V gene: TRBV5-1
J gene: TRBJ1-5

CDR3 protein: ASSWAGTGGNTIY
CDR3 length: 13
V gene: TRBV5-8
J gene: TRBJ1-3

CDR3 protein: ASSEETVPNQPQH
CDR3 length: 13
V gene: TRBV10-1
J gene: TRBJ1-5

CDR3 protein: ATSDRTRELAPLTEQF
CDR3 length: 16
V gene: TRBV24-1
J gene: TRBJ2-1

CDR3 protein: ASSQPTGIGGYT
CDR3 length: 12
V gene: TRBV4-1
J gene: TRBJ1-2

CDR3 protein: ASQGLAGGRGTGELF
CDR3 length: 15
V gene: TRBV19
J gene: TRBJ2-2

CDR3 protein: ASLGGGGYGYT
CDR3 length: 11
V gene: TRBV28
J gene: TRBJ1-2

CDR3 protein: ASSSNGIRGNGGELF
CDR3 length: 15
V gene: TRBV7-2
J gene: TRBJ2-2

CDR3 protein: ASSLVGSDAYNEQF
CDR3 length: 14
V gene: TRBV5-6
J gene: TRBJ2-1

CDR3 protein: ASSDDRSTYEQY
CDR3 length: 12
V gene: TRBV6-1
J gene: TRBJ2-7

CDR3 protein: ASSQDPSGSPRSDTQY
CDR3 length: 16
V gene: TRBV4-1
J gene: TRBJ2-3

CDR3 protein: ASSVDSYEQY
CDR3 length: 10
V gene: TRBV7-9
J gene: TRBJ2-7

CDR3 protein: ASSPTGANTGELF
CDR3 length: 13
V gene: TRBV6-4
J gene: TRBJ2-2

CDR3 protein: ASSPLGTGNYEQY
CDR3 length: 13
V gene: TRBV4-1
J gene: TRBJ2-7

CDR3 protein: ASSPGQQNTEAF
CDR3 length: 12
V gene: TRBV18
J gene: TRBJ1-1

CDR3 protein: AISERGGTEPQH
CDR3 length: 12
V gene: TRBV10-3
J gene: TRBJ1-5

CDR3 protein: ASSLSNTNTGELF
CDR3 length: 13
V gene: TRBV11-2
J gene: TRBJ2-2

CDR3 protein: ATSGLGADTQY
CDR3 length: 11
V gene: TRBV24-1
J gene: TRBJ2-3

CDR3 protein: ASSRQSPSYGRALLTQY
CDR3 length: 17
V gene: TRBV14
J gene: TRBJ2-3

CDR3 protein: ASSLPDYNEQF
CDR3 length: 11
V gene: TRBV12-3/TRBV12-4
J gene: TRBJ2-1

CDR3 protein: ASSPPPGQPQH
CDR3 length: 11
V gene: TRBV18
J gene: TRBJ1-5

CDR3 protein: ASSLAGESADTQY
CDR3 length: 13
V gene: TRBV6-5
J gene: TRBJ2-3

CDR3 protein: ASSLASLGQGTPEAF
CDR3 length: 15
V gene: TRBV7-9
J gene: TRBJ1-1